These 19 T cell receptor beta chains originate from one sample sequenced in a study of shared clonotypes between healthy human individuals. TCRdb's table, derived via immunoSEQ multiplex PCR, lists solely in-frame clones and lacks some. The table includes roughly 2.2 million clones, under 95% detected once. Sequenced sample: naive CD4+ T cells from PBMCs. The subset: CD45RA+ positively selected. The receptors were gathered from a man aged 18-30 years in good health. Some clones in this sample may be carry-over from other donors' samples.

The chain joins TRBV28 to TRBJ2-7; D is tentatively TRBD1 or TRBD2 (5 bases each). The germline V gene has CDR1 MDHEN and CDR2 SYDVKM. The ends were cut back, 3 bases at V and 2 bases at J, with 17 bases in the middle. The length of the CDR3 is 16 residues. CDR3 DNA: TGTGCCAGCAGTTTCCGGGACGTCGATAGGACCTACGAGCAGTACTTC. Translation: CASSFRDVDRTYEQYF.

DNA for the CDR3: TGTGCCAGCTTTTTTAAGGGAAGCAATGGCTACACCTTC. This translates into CASFFKGSNGYTF. The genes are TRBV28 and TRBJ1-2; D unresolved. This CDR3 is built from 13 residues. CDR1 MDHEN and CDR2 SYDVKM come from the germline V gene. Trimming pared 8 bases from V and 6 bases from J, leaving 16 bases between.

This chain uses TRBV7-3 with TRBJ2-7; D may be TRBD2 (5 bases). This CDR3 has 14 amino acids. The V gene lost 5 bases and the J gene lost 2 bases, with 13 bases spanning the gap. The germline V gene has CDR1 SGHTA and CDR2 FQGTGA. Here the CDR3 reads CASSPSGGPYEQYF. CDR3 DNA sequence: TGTGCCAGCAGCCCTTCAGGAGGTCCCTACGAGCAGTACTTC.

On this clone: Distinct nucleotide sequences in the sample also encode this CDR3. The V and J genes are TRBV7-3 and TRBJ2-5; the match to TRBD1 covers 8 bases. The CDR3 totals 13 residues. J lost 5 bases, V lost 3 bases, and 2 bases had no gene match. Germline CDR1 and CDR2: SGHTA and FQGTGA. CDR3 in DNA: TGTGCCAGCAGCTTCGGACAGGGCGAGACCCAGTACTTC. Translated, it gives CASSFGQGETQYF.

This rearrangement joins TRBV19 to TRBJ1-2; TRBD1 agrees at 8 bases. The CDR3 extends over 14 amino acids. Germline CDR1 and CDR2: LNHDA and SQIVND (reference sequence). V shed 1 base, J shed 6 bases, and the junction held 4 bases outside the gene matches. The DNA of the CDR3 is TGTGCCAGTAGTATAGTCCAGGGGGCGCATGGCTACACCTTC. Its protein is CASSIVQGAHGYTF.

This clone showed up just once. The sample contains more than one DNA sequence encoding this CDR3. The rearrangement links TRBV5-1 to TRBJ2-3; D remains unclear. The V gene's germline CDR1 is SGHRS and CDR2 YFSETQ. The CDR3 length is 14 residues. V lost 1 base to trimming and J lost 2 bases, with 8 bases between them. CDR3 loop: CASSLRQVTDTQYF. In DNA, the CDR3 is TGCGCCAGCAGCTTGCGGCAGGTCACAGATACGCAGTATTTT.

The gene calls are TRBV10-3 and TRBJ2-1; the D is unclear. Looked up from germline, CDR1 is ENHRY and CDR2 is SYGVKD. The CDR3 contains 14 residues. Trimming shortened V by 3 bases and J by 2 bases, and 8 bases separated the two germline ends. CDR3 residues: CAISDVGTYNEQFF. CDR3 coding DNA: TGTGCCATCAGTGATGTGGGAACCTACAATGAGCAGTTCTTC.

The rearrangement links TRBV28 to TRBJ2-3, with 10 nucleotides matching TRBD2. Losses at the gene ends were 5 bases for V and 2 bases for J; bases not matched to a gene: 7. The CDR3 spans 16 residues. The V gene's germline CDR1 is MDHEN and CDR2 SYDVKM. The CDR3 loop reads CASSSIAGGLTDTQYF. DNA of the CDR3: TGTGCCAGCAGTAGTATAGCGGGAGGACTCACAGATACGCAGTATTTT.

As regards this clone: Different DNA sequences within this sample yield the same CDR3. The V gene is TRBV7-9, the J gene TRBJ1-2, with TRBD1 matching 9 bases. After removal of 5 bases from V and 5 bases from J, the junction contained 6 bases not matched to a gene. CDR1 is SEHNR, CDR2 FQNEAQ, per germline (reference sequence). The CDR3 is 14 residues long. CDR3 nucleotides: TGTGCCAGCAGCCTGGACAGGGGAGGGTATGGCTACACCTTC. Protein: CASSLDRGGYGYTF.

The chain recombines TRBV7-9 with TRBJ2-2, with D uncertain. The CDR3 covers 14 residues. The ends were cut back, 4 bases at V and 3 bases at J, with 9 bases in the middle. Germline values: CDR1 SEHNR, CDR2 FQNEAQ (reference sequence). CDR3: CASSSPLDTGELFF. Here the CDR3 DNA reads TGTGCCAGCAGCTCTCCGTTAGACACCGGGGAGCTGTTTTTT.

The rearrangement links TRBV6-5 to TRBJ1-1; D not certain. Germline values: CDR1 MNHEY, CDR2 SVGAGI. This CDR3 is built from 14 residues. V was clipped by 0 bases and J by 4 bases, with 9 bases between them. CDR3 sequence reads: CASSYSMGSTEAFF. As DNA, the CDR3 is TGTGCCAGCAGTTACTCGATGGGTAGCACTGAAGCTTTCTTT.

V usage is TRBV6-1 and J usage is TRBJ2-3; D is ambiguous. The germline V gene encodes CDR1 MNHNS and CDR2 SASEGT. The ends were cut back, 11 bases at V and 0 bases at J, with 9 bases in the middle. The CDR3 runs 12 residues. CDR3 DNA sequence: TGTGCCGGATCCAGTAGCACAGATACGCAGTATTTT. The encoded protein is CAGSSSTDTQYF.

The CDR3 DNA reads as TGCGCCAGCAGGGAGGACAGGGCGATTGTGAACACTGAAGCTTTCTTT. As protein: CASREDRAIVNTEAFF. The J gene is TRBJ1-1, the V gene TRBV10-2, with 8 bases lining up with TRBD1. This CDR3 has 16 amino acids. Germline V gene data show CDR1 as WSHSY and CDR2 as SAAADI. V lost 6 bases, J lost 0 bases, and 9 bases stayed unmatched.

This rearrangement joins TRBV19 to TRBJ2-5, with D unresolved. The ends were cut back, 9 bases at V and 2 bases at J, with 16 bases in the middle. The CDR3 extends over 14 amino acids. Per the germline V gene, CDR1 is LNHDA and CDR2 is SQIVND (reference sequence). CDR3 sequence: CASIKLGRQETQYF. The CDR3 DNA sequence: TGTGCCAGCATCAAACTGGGCAGGCAAGAGACCCAGTACTTC.

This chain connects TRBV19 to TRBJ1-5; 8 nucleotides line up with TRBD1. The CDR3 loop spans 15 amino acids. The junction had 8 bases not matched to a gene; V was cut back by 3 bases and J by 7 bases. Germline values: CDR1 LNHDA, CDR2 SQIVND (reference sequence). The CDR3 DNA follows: TGTGCCAGTAGTATCGTCAGGGGGCGGGAACAGCCCCAGCATTTT. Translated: CASSIVRGREQPQHF.

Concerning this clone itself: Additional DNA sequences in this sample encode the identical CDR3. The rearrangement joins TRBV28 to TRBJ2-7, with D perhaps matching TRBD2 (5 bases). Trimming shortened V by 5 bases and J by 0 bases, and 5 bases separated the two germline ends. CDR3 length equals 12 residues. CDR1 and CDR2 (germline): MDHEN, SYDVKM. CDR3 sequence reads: CASSRDSYEQYF. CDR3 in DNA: TGTGCCAGCAGTCGGGACTCCTACGAGCAGTACTTC.

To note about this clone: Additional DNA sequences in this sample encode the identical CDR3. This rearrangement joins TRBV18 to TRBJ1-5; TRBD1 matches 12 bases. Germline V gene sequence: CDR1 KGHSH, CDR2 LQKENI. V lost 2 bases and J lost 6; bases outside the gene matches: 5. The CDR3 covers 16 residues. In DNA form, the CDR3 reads TGTGCCAGCTCACCATCCGGGACAGGGGGCGGTCAGCCCCAGCATTTT. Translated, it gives CASSPSGTGGGQPQHF.

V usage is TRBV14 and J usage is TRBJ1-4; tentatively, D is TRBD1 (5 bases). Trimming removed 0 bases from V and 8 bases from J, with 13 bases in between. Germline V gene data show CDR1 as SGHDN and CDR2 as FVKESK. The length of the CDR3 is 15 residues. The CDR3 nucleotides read TGTGCCAGCAGCCAAGAGGGACGGGGGGAAGAAAAACTGTTTTTT. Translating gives CASSQEGRGEEKLFF. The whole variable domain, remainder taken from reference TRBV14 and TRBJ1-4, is EAGVTQFPSHSVIEKGQTVTLRCDPISGHDNLYWYRRVMGKEIKFLLHFVKESKQDESGMPNNRFLAERTGGTYSTLKVQPAELEDSGVYFCASSQEGRGEEKLFFGSGTQLSVL.

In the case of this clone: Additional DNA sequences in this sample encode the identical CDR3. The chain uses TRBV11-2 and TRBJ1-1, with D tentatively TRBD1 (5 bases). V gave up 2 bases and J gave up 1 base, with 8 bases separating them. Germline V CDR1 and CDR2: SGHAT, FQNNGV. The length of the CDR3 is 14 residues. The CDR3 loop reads CASSLTGGNTEAFF. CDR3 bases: TGTGCCAGCAGCTTAACCGGGGGGAACACTGAAGCTTTCTTT.